This T cell receptor beta chain was retrieved from a study of blood T cell repertoires in COVID-19. Across the study: COVID-19 samples from acute and convalescent phases originated in the United States, Italy and Spain.

The germline V gene encodes CDR1 WNHNN and CDR2 SYGVQD (reference sequence). The CDR3 sequence is 14 residues long. The V end lost 3 bases, the J end lost 2 bases, and 7 bases lay between the germline ends. Profiled with immunoSEQ multiplex PCR; TCRdb holds only in-frame clones, not every one. The sample carries about 180,000 clones, 85% recorded once. Participants came from roughly 24 US areas, aged about 18 to 95 years. This TCR was sampled from a man aged 35-49 years who had recovered from COVID-19. Material: PBMCs or T cells enriched from blood (not recorded which). The chain recombines TRBV10-1 with TRBJ2-2; no clear D. The CDR3 loop reads CASSDLANTGELFF. CDR3 sequence (DNA): TGCGCCAGCAGTGATCTGGCAAACACCGGGGAGCTGTTTTTT.